Listed below are T cell receptor beta chains from one sample, sequenced in a study of CD8 T cells in ankylosing spondylitis. TCRdb itself ran the 5' RACE reads through MiXCR, one entry per CDR3 protein. The sample yields 200,000 to 300,000 distinct CDR3 sequences, roughly a quarter seen once. Source material: blood, either unsorted or a sorted T cell fraction (not recorded which). The receptor set was obtained from a male donor with ankylosing spondylitis or in good health (not recorded which). The CDR3 runs from the conserved cysteine through the conserved F or W. The D gene is left open where the match is weak. Clone size is stated in some rows and not others, as once, few, many or a class when expanded.

clone size,CDR3 length,J gene,D gene,V gene,CDR3 protein,CDR3 DNA
many,15,TRBJ2-7,TRBD1,TRBV12-3/TRBV12-4,CASSLSGQGVGEQYF,TGTGCCAGCAGTTTGTCGGGACAGGGGGTGGGTGAGCAGTACTTC
many,16,TRBJ2-1,TRBD2,TRBV2,CASSEFLAGSHNEQFF,TGTGCCAGCAGTGAGTTCCTAGCGGGATCCCACAATGAGCAGTTCTTC
many,15,TRBJ1-1,NA,TRBV11-2,CASSLDAALNTEAFF,TGTGCCAGCAGCTTAGACGCAGCACTGAACACTGAAGCTTTCTTT
many,15,TRBJ1-2,NA,TRBV7-9,CASSSLRSSLDGYTF,TGTGCCAGCAGCTCCCTGAGGTCCTCCCTGGATGGCTACACCTTC
NA,16,TRBJ2-1,NA,TRBV20-1,CSASPPPRQGGDEQFF,TGCAGTGCTAGTCCTCCACCGAGGCAGGGGGGGGATGAGCAGTTCTTC
NA,15,TRBJ2-7,NA,TRBV12-3/TRBV12-4,CASSNVPGQSHEQYF,TGTGCCAGCAGCAACGTCCCTGGGCAGTCTCACGAGCAGTACTTC
NA,13,TRBJ1-6,NA,TRBV20-1,CSAGAYYNSPLHF,TGCAGTGCTGGAGCTTACTATAATTCACCCCTCCACTTT
many,13,TRBJ1-6,TRBD1,TRBV20-1,CSAPDRGNSPLHF,TGCAGTGCTCCTGACAGGGGTAATTCACCCCTCCACTTT
NA,12,TRBJ2-7,NA,TRBV11-1,CASSKQTYEQYF,TGTGCCAGCAGCAAACAGACCTACGAGCAGTACTTC
few,16,TRBJ2-3,NA,TRBV24-1,CATSDPRDTITDTQYF,TGTGCCACCAGTGACCCCCGGGACACCATCACAGATACGCAGTATTTT
few,10,TRBJ2-3,NA,TRBV29-1,CSVEADTQYF,TGCAGCGTTGAAGCAGATACGCAGTATTTT
NA,15,TRBJ1-5,NA,TRBV12-3/TRBV12-4,CASSFGVGDNQPQHF,TGTGCCAGCAGTTTTGGGGTAGGGGACAATCAGCCCCAGCATTTT
NA,15,TRBJ2-1,TRBD1,TRBV12-5,CASATGVSVNNEQFF,TGTGCTAGTGCGACAGGGGTATCGGTAAACAATGAGCAGTTCTTC
NA,16,TRBJ1-2,TRBD1,TRBV5-1,CASSRQGESVHYGYTF,TGCGCCAGCAGCCGGCAGGGGGAATCCGTTCACTATGGCTACACCTTC
NA,11,TRBJ2-3,NA,TRBV10-2,CASGESDTQYF,TGCGCCAGCGGGGAGTCAGATACGCAGTATTTT
few,14,TRBJ1-2,NA,TRBV19,CASAKDSANYGYTF,TGTGCCAGTGCCAAGGACAGCGCTAACTATGGCTACACCTTC
NA,14,TRBJ2-4,TRBD1,TRBV20-1,CSARARTGGGIQYF,TGCAGTGCTAGAGCTAGGACAGGGGGAGGCATTCAGTACTTC
many,11,TRBJ1-1,NA,TRBV10-3,CAIRESIEAFF,TGTGCCATCAGAGAGAGTATTGAAGCTTTCTTT
few,14,TRBJ2-6,NA,TRBV18,CASSGTSGANVLTF,TGTGCCAGCTCTGGGACCTCGGGGGCCAACGTCCTGACTTTC
NA,16,TRBJ2-4,TRBD2,TRBV4-3,CASSQEPGSGGNIQYF,TGCGCCAGCAGCCAAGAGCCGGGCTCGGGGGGGAACATTCAGTACTTC
NA,14,TRBJ2-1,TRBD1,TRBV10-3,CAISPTGGSDEQFF,TGTGCCATCAGCCCTACAGGGGGCTCCGATGAGCAGTTCTTC
NA,12,TRBJ2-4,TRBD1,TRBV12-3/TRBV12-4,CASSVQGATQYF,TGTGCCAGCAGTGTACAGGGGGCGACTCAGTACTTC
NA,16,TRBJ2-3,NA,TRBV20-1,CSATTPGGSGTDTQYF,TGCAGTGCTACAACCCCGGGGGGCTCGGGCACAGATACGCAGTATTTT
NA,14,TRBJ2-7,TRBD2,TRBV11-2,CASSLSSGTYEQYF,TGTGCCAGCAGCTTATCGAGCGGGACTTACGAGCAGTACTTC
NA,15,TRBJ2-7,NA,TRBV20-1,CSARSLDIRSYEQYF,TGCAGTGCTAGATCCTTGGACATTAGGTCCTACGAGCAGTACTTC
NA,15,TRBJ2-1,TRBD1,TRBV2,CASSYRTGHANEQFF,TGTGCCAGCAGCTATAGGACAGGGCATGCCAATGAGCAGTTCTTC
many,13,TRBJ2-5,NA,TRBV12-3/TRBV12-4,CASSPQGGKTQYF,TGTGCCAGCAGTCCGCAGGGGGGGAAGACCCAGTACTTC
many,14,TRBJ1-4,NA,TRBV6-1,CASSPSWENEKLFF,TGTGCCAGCAGCCCCAGCTGGGAAAATGAAAAACTGTTTTTT
many,18,TRBJ2-3,TRBD2,TRBV15,CATSRGTSGGAGTDTQYF,TGTGCCACCAGCAGAGGGACTAGCGGGGGGGCCGGCACAGATACGCAGTATTTT
few,13,TRBJ2-7,NA,TRBV12-3/TRBV12-4,CASSLVTTYEQYF,TGTGCCAGCAGTTTGGTTACCACCTACGAGCAGTACTTC
once,15,TRBJ2-3,TRBD1,TRBV6-4,CASSGQGLGTDTQYF,TGTGCCAGCAGCGGACAGGGTCTGGGCACAGATACGCAGTATTTT
many,13,TRBJ2-3,NA,TRBV7-2,CASSLGTTDTQYF,TGTGCCAGCAGCCTCGGGACTACAGATACGCAGTATTTT
many,12,TRBJ1-2,NA,TRBV7-9,CASRTNDYGYTF,TGTGCCAGCAGGACAAATGACTATGGCTACACCTTC
many,13,TRBJ2-3,NA,TRBV12-3/TRBV12-4,CASSQGTTDTQYF,TGTGCCAGCAGTCAGGGGACCACAGATACGCAGTATTTT
many,14,TRBJ2-7,TRBD1,TRBV2,CASTWTGGSHEQYF,TGTGCCAGCACGTGGACAGGCGGATCCCACGAGCAGTACTTC
few,12,TRBJ1-1,NA,TRBV20-1,CSAAGQPTEAFF,TGCAGTGCAGCGGGACAACCAACTGAAGCTTTCTTT
NA,13,TRBJ2-7,TRBD1,TRBV20-1,CSVWTGAGLQQYF,TGCAGTGTCTGGACAGGCGCGGGTCTACAGCAGTACTTC
few,16,TRBJ2-5,TRBD2,TRBV12-3/TRBV12-4,CASSTRLAGEAETQYF,TGTGCCAGCAGTACACGACTAGCGGGGGAGGCAGAGACCCAGTACTTC
NA,15,TRBJ2-3,NA,TRBV12-3/TRBV12-4,CASSLEGESTDTQYF,TGTGCCAGCAGTCTCGAGGGTGAGAGCACAGATACGCAGTATTTT
few,15,TRBJ2-3,TRBD2,TRBV20-1,CSVSSGGRGADTQYF,TGCAGTGTTTCTAGCGGGGGGCGGGGTGCAGATACGCAGTATTTT
NA,13,TRBJ1-5,NA,TRBV20-1,CSAKGYSNQPQHF,TGCAGTGCTAAAGGATATAGCAATCAGCCCCAGCATTTT
few,16,TRBJ2-2,NA,TRBV10-3,CAISEFLPYEPGELFF,TGTGCCATCAGTGAGTTCCTACCGTACGAGCCCGGGGAGCTGTTTTTT
NA,16,TRBJ2-3,TRBD1,TRBV5-1,CASSVSTGASTDTQYF,TGCGCCAGCAGCGTATCAACAGGGGCTAGCACAGATACGCAGTATTTT
NA,13,TRBJ2-1,NA,TRBV5-1,CASSAGTDNEQFF,TGCGCCAGCAGCGCCGGGACGGACAATGAGCAGTTCTTC
few,15,TRBJ2-2,NA,TRBV12-3/TRBV12-4,CASTTSKGSTGELFF,TGTGCCAGCACCACCTCTAAAGGGTCCACCGGGGAGCTGTTTTTT